The clone carrying this T cell receptor beta chain appeared many times. Its matching antigen is unknown. The library protocol tagged individual cDNA molecules with unique molecular identifiers. TCRdb redid the calling of the 5' RACE reads with MiXCR, one entry per CDR3 protein. The sample shows about 50,000 distinct CDR3 sequences, less than 6.5% of them seen only once. The entry originates in a study of early T cells in non-severe SARS-CoV-2 infection. Across the study: The sequenced material was bulk RNA from unsorted whole blood, and its chains were unpaired.

Germline CDR1 and CDR2: SEHNR and FQNEAQ (reference sequence). The V and J ends lost 2 bases and 11 bases respectively, with 7 bases between them. The CDR3 contains 11 residues. General observations from the study: Matching with VDJdb favored anti-spike CD8 responses (missing private and CD4 specificities).

This TCR derives from an adult who was a healthcare worker with PCR-confirmed SARS-CoV-2 infection or an uninfected control (not recorded which). This chain uses TRBV7-9 with TRBJ2-1; no clear D gene. The sample consisted of whole blood, taken at baseline. The CDR3 reads CASSLFGKQFF. The CDR3, as DNA: TGTGCCAGCAGCTTATTCGGAAAGCAGTTCTTC.